This paragraph reports one T cell receptor (beta chain). The sample originates from a study of T-cell memory formation after mild COVID-19. A single record per CDR3 protein comes from TCRdb applying MiXCR to the 5' RACE reads. The table lists under 200,000 distinct CDR3 sequences, about 28% of them singletons. Germline V gives CDR1 DFQATT, CDR2 SNEGSKA (reference sequence). The CDR3 has 18 amino acids. Losses at the gene ends were 3 bases for V and 0 bases for J; bases not matched to a gene: 5. The chain combines TRBV20-1 with TRBJ2-6; 13 nucleotides match TRBD2. Source material: PBMCs or a T cell subset sorted from them (not recorded which). This receptor was identified in an adult woman who had mild COVID-19 (a few samples of this study predate the infection). Cell type and time point are not known. This CDR3 is CSARRLAGGNSGANVLTF. The CDR3 bases are TGCAGTGCTAGGCGACTAGCGGGGGGCAACTCTGGGGCCAACGTCCTGACTTTC.